This TCR beta chain was identified during a study of shared clonotypes between healthy human individuals. Study observations and caveats: Rarefaction curves obtained for sorted subsets showed sequencing incomplete despite large depth.

The table lists this clone with a count of one. Its antigen is not identified. TCRdb keeps only in-frame clones here, not all; method: immunoSEQ multiplex PCR. The table shows under 2,500,000 clones, with 90% to 96% occurring only once. Material for sequencing was naive CD4+ T cells sorted from blood. Specified subset: CD45RA+ positively selected. This receptor was taken from a man younger than 35 in good health.

The CDR3: CASSVRAEETQYF. In DNA, the CDR3 is TGTGCCAGCAGCGTCCGGGCCGAAGAGACCCAGTACTTC. V is TRBV9 and J is TRBJ2-5; D remains ambiguous. V dropped 2 bases and J dropped 3 bases, with 8 bases sitting between them. The CDR3 loop spans 13 amino acids. Germline assignment: CDR1 SGDLS and CDR2 YYNGEE.